This TCR beta chain was profiled in a study of T cell repertoires in cytomegalovirus infection. Across the study: CMV epitopes in the study were HLA-C-restricted (recently identified) and HLA-B-restricted (well studied).

For this clonotype: No antigen is known for it.

The germline gives CDR1 MNHEY, CDR2 SVGAGI. This CDR3 contains 11 residues. With 6 bases clipped from V and 14 bases from J, the junction kept 7 bases outside the gene matches. One entry per CDR3 protein, called by TCRdb with MiXCR from the reads. The table lists hundreds of thousands of distinct CDR3 sequences, about 33% of them singletons, with roughly 12% in the top ten. Sequencing was performed on cultured CD8+ T cells from PBMCs, taken from culture after CMV antigen stimulation. J is TRBJ1-2 and V is TRBV6-5; TRBD1 agrees at 9 bases. The TCR comes from a human donor in good health (CMV status not recorded). Some clones in this sample may be carry-over from other donors' samples. The CDR3: CASSPQGALTF. In DNA form, the CDR3 reads TGTGCCAGCAGCCCACAGGGGGCGCTTACCTTC.